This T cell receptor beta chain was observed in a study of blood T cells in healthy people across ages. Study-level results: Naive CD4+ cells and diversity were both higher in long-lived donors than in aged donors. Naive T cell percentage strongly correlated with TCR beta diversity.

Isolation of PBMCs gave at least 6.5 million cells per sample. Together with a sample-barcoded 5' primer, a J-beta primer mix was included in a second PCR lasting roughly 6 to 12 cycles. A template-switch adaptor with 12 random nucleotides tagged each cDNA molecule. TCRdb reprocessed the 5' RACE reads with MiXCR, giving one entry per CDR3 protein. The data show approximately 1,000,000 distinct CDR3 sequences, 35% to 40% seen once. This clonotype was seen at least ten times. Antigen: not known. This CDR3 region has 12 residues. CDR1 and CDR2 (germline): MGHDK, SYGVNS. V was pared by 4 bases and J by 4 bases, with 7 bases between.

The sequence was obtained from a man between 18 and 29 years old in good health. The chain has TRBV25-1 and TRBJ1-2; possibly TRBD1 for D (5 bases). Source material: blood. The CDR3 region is CASSGDLYGYTF. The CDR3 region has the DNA TGTGCCAGCAGTGGGGACCTCTATGGCTACACCTTC.